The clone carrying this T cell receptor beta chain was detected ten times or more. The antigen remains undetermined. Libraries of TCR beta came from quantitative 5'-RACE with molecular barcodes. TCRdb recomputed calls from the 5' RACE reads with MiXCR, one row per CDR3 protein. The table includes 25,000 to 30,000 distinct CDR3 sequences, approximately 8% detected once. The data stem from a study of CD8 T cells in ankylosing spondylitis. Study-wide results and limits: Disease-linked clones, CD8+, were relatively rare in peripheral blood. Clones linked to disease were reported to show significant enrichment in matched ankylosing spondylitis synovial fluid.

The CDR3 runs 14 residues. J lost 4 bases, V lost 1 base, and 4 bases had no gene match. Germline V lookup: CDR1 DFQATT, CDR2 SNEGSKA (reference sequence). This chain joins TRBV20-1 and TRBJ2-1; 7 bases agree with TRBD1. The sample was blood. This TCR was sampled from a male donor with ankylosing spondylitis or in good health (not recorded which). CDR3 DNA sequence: TGCAGTGCTAGAGGGTACAGGGGTTACAATGAGCAGTTCTTC. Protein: CSARGYRGYNEQFF.